The 19 T cell receptor beta chains below were found in one sample sequenced in a study of T cells in Graves' hyperthyroidism and ophthalmopathy. Amplification yielded TCR beta CDR3 regions, with RNA transcripts as the source. HTBI primers were used for first-round RT-PCR of the TCR CDR3. In TCRdb, the multiplex PCR reads were re-called with MiXCR into one record per CDR3 protein. Of 94,000 or so distinct CDR3 sequences listed, about half were seen once; the top ten hold 25% to 30%. Sequencing used blood. The receptors originated from a woman aged 40 to 55 with Graves' hyperthyroidism.

The sample holds many counts of this clonotype. An end of the junction differs from the germline gene, which may be a read error. This CDR3 is CSARGSLGNQPQHF. The CDR3 nucleotides read TGCAGTGCAAGAGGGAGTTTAGGCAATCAGCCCCAGCATTTT. This chain connects TRBV20-1 to TRBJ1-5; D not certain. The V gene's germline CDR1 is DFQATT and CDR2 SNEGSKA (reference sequence). CDR3 length: 14 amino acids.

For this clonotype: This may come from a read error, since a much larger clone is one base off. The V and J genes are TRBV7-3 and TRBJ1-2; no reliable D call. Germline lookup yields CDR1 SGHTA and CDR2 FQGTGA. The CDR3 runs 14 residues. The CDR3 DNA is TGTGCCAGCAGTTTTAACGGCGCTCACTATGGCTACATCTTC. Amino acid sequence: CASSFNGAHYGYIF. The full variable domain, with the rest looked up from reference TRBV7-3 and TRBJ1-2, is GAGVSQTPSNKVTEKGKYVELRCDPISGHTALYWYRQSLGQGPEFLIYFQGTGAADDSGLPNDRFFAVRPEGSVSTLKIQRTERGDSAVYLCASSFNGAHYGYIFGSGTRLTVV.

This clonotype has a count of ten or more. This chain connects TRBV7-9 to TRBJ2-7, with no clear D. V dropped 6 bases and J dropped 2 bases, with 8 bases sitting between them. The germline CDR1 and CDR2 sequences are SEHNR and FQNEAQ (reference sequence). The CDR3 extends over 12 amino acids. This CDR3 reads CASSPLTYEQYF. CDR3 in DNA: TGTGCCAGCAGTCCGCTAACCTACGAGCAGTACTTC.

This clonotype occurred once. The genes are TRBV7-9 and TRBJ1-2, with no clear D. CDR3 length equals 13 residues. V was clipped by 8 bases and J by 5 bases, with 15 bases between them. CDR1 and CDR2 from the germline V gene are SEHNR and FQNEAQ (reference sequence). The CDR3 loop is CASQGESGYGYTF. CDR3 sequence (DNA): TGTGCCAGCCAAGGAGAGAGTGGTTATGGCTACACCTTC.

This clonotype was picked up many times. The V gene is TRBV6-5, the J gene TRBJ1-5; D ambiguous. Per the germline V gene, CDR1 is MNHEY and CDR2 is SVGAGI. V was clipped by 3 bases and J by 2 bases, with 11 bases between them. The CDR3 is 15 amino acids. The chain's CDR3 is CASSYSLTGNQPQHF. CDR3 DNA sequence: TGTGCCAGCAGTTATTCCCTGACTGGCAATCAGCCCCAGCATTTT.

This clonotype was recorded only once. This chain joins TRBV7-9 and TRBJ2-7; D unresolved. The V gene's germline CDR1 is SEHNR and CDR2 FQNEAQ (reference sequence). This CDR3 region has 13 residues. V shed 4 bases and J shed 6 bases, with 13 bases lying between them. For the CDR3, the DNA is TGTGCCAGCAGCTGGGAAGGGATGGGCGAGCAGTACTTC. Translation gives CASSWEGMGEQYF.

The chain uses TRBV6-6 and TRBJ1-4; no definite D call. The V gene lost 5 bases and the J gene lost 7 bases, with 14 bases spanning the gap. The CDR3 totals 14 residues. The V gene's germline CDR1 is MNHNY and CDR2 SVGAGI (reference sequence). The CDR3 loop reads CASSVDGLLEKLFF. DNA for the CDR3: TGTGCCAGCAGTGTTGACGGTCTTCTTGAAAAACTGTTTTTT.

This rearrangement joins TRBV29-1 to TRBJ2-7; tentatively, D is TRBD2 (5 bases). The CDR3 is made up of 13 amino acids. Trimming cost V 3 bases and J 6 bases, with 15 bases left between them. Looked up from germline, CDR1 is SQVTM and CDR2 is ANQGSEA. In DNA, the CDR3 is TGCAGCGTTGATCCGGGAAAAGCCTGCGAGCAGTACTTC. Protein: CSVDPGKACEQYF.

As regards this clonotype: The junction differs from germline at one of its ends, possibly a read error. J is TRBJ1-1 and V is TRBV15; perhaps TRBD1 as D (6 bases). This CDR3 has 15 amino acids. Per germline, CDR1 LNHNV and CDR2 YYDKDF (reference sequence). CDR3 DNA: TGTGCCACCAGCACCCGAGGACAGCTGAACACTGAAGCTTCCTTT. It codes for CATSTRGQLNTEASF.

This clonotype was observed at least ten times. The chain employs TRBV2 and TRBJ1-4; TRBD1 might be the D (5 bases). The V and J ends lost 7 bases and 5 bases respectively, with 17 bases between them. CDR1 SNHLY and CDR2 FYNNEI come from the germline V gene. This CDR3 is built from 15 residues. Written as DNA, the CDR3 is TGTGCCAGCACCTTCCTCGCAGGGAACAATGAAAAACTGTTTTTT. Its translation is CASTFLAGNNEKLFF. The variable domain in full, with the rest retrieved from reference TRBV2 and TRBJ1-4, is EPEVTQTPSHQVTQMGQEVILRCVPISNHLYFYWYRQILGQKVEFLVSFYNNEISEKSEIFDDQFSVERPDGSNFTLKIRSTKLEDSAMYFCASTFLAGNNEKLFFGSGTQLSVL.

The gene calls are TRBV9 and TRBJ2-3, with TRBD2 identical over 8 bases. The ends lost 3 bases at V and 0 bases at J; junction bases unmatched: 3. Per germline, CDR1 SGDLS and CDR2 YYNGEE. The CDR3 consists of 15 residues. CDR3 sequence reads: CASSAREGSTDTQYF. The CDR3 nucleotides read TGTGCCAGCAGCGCCCGGGAGGGGAGCACAGATACGCAGTATTTT.

The table lists this clonotype with many counts. The genes are TRBV7-9 and TRBJ1-2; 8 bases align to TRBD1. The J segment lost 2 bases and the V segment lost 5 bases, leaving 16 bases of the junction unmatched. The CDR3 consists of 18 residues. Per germline, CDR1 SEHNR and CDR2 FQNEAQ (reference sequence). CDR3 in amino acids: CASSLGLGLRQGNYGYTF. CDR3 nucleotide sequence: TGTGCCAGCAGCCTCGGTTTAGGTTTGAGACAGGGGAACTATGGCTACACCTTC. The whole variable domain, remainder taken from reference TRBV7-9 and TRBJ1-2, is DTGVSQNPRHKITKRGQNVTFRCDPISEHNRLYWYRQTLGQGPEFLTYFQNEAQLEKSRLLSDRFSAERPKGSFSTLEIQRTEQGDSAMYLCASSLGLGLRQGNYGYTFGSGTRLTVV.

For this clonotype: Germline and junction disagree at one end, which may indicate a read error. The rearrangement links TRBV15 to TRBJ2-7; 14 bases are a match to TRBD2. Germline V gene data show CDR1 as LNHNV and CDR2 as YYDKDF (reference sequence). The CDR3 has 16 amino acids. CDR3 sequence (DNA): TGTGCCACCAGCCCGCCGACTAGCGGGAGGGCCTACGAGCAATACTTC. This encodes CATSPPTSGRAYEQYF.

This clonotype was observed many times. The rearrangement uses TRBV9 and TRBJ2-7; tentatively, D is TRBD1 or TRBD2 (5 bases each). CDR3 length equals 15 residues. The germline V gene encodes CDR1 SGDLS and CDR2 YYNGEE. V was trimmed by 2 bases and J by 0 bases, leaving 12 bases between them. The CDR3 nucleotides read TGTGCCAGCAGCGTGGGCGAGGGGTTCTCCTACGAGCAGTACTTC. Protein sequence: CASSVGEGFSYEQYF.

This clonotype was counted many times. The genes are TRBV7-2 and TRBJ1-4, with a tentative D call TRBD1 (6 bases). Germline values: CDR1 SGHTA, CDR2 FQGNSA. The CDR3 consists of 15 residues. Trimming took 6 bases from V and 5 from J, leaving 16 bases between them. CDR3 bases: TGTGCCAGCAGGGAAGAGGGGGGGAGAAATGAAAAACTGTTTTTT. Protein product: CASREEGGRNEKLFF.

At least ten counts were recorded for this clonotype. This chain links TRBV5-1 with TRBJ1-1, with D hard to call. The CDR3 covers 14 residues. V was shortened by 0 bases and J by 6 bases, with 12 bases between the two germline ends. Germline CDR1 and CDR2: SGHRS and YFSETQ. CDR3 sequence (DNA): TGCGCCAGCAGCTTGGCAGTAGAGGGATCTGAAGCTTTCTTT. It specifies CASSLAVEGSEAFF.

In this sample, this clonotype turned up many times. V is TRBV7-7 and J is TRBJ2-5; TRBD1 matches at 7 bases. Germline V CDR1 and CDR2: SSHAT, FNYEAQ (reference sequence). V lost 2 bases and J lost 4; bases outside the gene matches: 4. This CDR3 comprises 14 residues. This chain's CDR3 is CASSLTTGAETQYF. The CDR3 DNA is TGTGCCAGCAGCTTAACTACAGGGGCAGAGACCCAGTACTTC.

This chain connects TRBV5-1 to TRBJ1-2; 10 positions agree with TRBD1. CDR1 is SGHRS, CDR2 YFSETQ, per germline. This CDR3 contains 16 residues. Trimming took 0 bases from V and 5 from J; bases not matched to a gene: 7. CDR3 amino acids: CASSLGTGGYRYGYTF. The CDR3 coding sequence is TGCGCCAGCAGCTTGGGGACAGGGGGATATCGATATGGCTACACCTTC.

This clonotype was seen just once. The conserved final phenylalanine or tryptophan is absent from the CDR3, which likely points to a read error. The DNA is left out, because the CDR3 cannot be placed on it with certainty; the CDR3 is given as TCRdb lists it. The V call is TRBV12-3 or TRBV12-4, the J call TRBJ1-3; whether TRBD1, the table's D call, matches the DNA was not checked. Termini included, the CDR3 measures 10 amino acids. CDR3 protein: CASSRAGQGV.